This T cell receptor (beta chain) was retrieved from a study of metastatic and nonmetastatic thyroid tumors. Looking at the study overall: Peripheral blood and tumor or nodule samples from malignant and benign thyroid patients were compared. Study results and limitations: In blood and tumor, TCR beta diversity was reportedly significantly higher in malignant thyroid tumors than in benign nodules.

Every patient was untreated before thyroid surgery. Many counts were recorded for this clone. Its specificity is unknown. Authors' methods: What underpinned the distant-metastasis classifier for papillary thyroid cancer was the set of CDR3 differences across clinicopathological groups. TCRdb reanalyzed the PCR reads via MiXCR. It is TCRdb's table, rather than the study itself, that gives the V and J calls and clone size. Of around 13,000 clones in the sample, less than 25% were seen once. The CDR3 is made up of 14 amino acids. Trimming took 2 bases from V and 2 from J, leaving 9 bases between them. The germline gives CDR1 MNHNY, CDR2 SVGAGI (reference sequence).

This receptor was taken from a female donor with papillary thyroid cancer or a benign thyroid nodule (not recorded which). Some clones in this sample may be carry-over from other donors' samples. Source material: blood. The chain has TRBV6-6 and TRBJ1-1; D ambiguous. The CDR3 is CASSYKAQNTEAFF. The CDR3 coding sequence is TGTGCCAGCAGTTACAAGGCCCAAAACACTGAAGCTTTCTTT.